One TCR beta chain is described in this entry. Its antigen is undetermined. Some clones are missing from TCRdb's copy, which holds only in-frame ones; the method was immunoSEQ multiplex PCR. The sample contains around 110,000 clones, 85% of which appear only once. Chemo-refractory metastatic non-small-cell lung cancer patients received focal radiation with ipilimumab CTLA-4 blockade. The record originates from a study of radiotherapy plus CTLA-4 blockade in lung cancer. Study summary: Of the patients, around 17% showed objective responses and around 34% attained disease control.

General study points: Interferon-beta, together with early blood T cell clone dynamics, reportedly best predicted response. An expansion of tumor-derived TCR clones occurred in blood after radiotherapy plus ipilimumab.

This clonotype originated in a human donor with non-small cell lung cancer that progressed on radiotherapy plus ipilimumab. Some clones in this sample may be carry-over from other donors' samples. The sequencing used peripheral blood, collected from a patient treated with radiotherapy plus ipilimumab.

The CDR3 spells CSVVKGSNTGELFF. CDR3 DNA sequence: TGCAGCGTTGTTAAGGGTTCGAACACCGGGGAGCTGTTTTTT. This chain connects TRBV29-1 to TRBJ2-2; the D is unclear. Looked up from germline, CDR1 is SQVTM and CDR2 is ANQGSEA. V was clipped by 4 bases and J by 0 bases, with 9 bases between them. This CDR3 region has 14 residues.